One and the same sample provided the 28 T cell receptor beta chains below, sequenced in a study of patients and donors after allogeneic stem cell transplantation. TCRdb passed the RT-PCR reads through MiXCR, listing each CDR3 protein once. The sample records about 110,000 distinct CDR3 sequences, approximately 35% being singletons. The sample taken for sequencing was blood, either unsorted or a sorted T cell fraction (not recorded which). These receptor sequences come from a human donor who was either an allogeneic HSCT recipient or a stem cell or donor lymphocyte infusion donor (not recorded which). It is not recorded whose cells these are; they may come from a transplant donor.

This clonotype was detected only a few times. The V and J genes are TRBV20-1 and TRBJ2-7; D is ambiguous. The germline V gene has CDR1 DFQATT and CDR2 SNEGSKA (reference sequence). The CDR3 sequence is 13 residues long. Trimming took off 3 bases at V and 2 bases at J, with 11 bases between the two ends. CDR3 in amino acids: CSARESGTYEQYF. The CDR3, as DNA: TGCAGTGCTAGGGAGTCAGGTACCTACGAGCAGTACTTC.

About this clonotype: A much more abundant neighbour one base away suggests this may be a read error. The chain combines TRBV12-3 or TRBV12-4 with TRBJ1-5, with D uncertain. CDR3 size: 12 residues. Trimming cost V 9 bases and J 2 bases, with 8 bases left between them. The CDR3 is CARLIGNQPQHF. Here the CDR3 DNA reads TGTGCCAGATTGATAGGCAATCAGCCCCAGCATTTT.

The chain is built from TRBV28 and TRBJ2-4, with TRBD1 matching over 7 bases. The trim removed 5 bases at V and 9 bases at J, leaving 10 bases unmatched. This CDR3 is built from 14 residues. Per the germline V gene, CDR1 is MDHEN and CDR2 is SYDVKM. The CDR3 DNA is TGTGCCAGCAGTCTAGACAGGGCCCCGGTCATTCAGTACTTC. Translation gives CASSLDRAPVIQYF.

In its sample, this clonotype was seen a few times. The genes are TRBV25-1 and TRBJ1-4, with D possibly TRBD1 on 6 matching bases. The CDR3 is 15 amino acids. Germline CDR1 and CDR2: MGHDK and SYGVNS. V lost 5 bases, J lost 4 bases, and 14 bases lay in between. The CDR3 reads CASSTPGVLNEKLFF. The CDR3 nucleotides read TGTGCCAGCAGTACTCCAGGGGTCCTTAATGAAAAACTGTTTTTT.

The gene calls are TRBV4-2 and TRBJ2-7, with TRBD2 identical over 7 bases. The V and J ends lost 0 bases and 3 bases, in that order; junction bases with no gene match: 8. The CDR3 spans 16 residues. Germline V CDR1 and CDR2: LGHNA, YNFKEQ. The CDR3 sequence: CASSQEWGGLSYEQYF. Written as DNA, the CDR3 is TGTGCCAGCAGCCAAGAGTGGGGGGGGTTAAGCTACGAGCAGTACTTC.

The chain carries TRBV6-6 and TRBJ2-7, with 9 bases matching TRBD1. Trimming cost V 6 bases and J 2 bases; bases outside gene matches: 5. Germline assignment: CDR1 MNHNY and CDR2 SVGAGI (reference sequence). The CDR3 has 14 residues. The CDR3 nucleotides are TGTGCCAGCAGACGGGACAGGGAGGCCTACGAGCAGTACTTC. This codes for CASRRDREAYEQYF.

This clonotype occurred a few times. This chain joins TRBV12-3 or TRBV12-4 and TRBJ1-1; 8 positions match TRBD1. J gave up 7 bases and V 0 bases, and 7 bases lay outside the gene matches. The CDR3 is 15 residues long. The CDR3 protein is CASSLANVRGHEAFF. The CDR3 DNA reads TGTGCCAGCAGTTTAGCAAATGTCAGGGGGCATGAAGCTTTCTTT.

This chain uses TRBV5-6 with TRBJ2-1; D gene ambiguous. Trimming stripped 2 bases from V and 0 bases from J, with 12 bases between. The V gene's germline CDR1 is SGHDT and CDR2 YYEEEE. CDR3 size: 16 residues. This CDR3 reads CASSFTTGSSYNEQFF. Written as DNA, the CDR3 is TGTGCCAGCAGCTTCACGACTGGTAGCTCCTACAATGAGCAGTTCTTC. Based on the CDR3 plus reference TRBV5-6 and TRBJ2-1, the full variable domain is DAGVTQSPTHLIKTRGQQVTLRCSPKSGHDTVSWYQQALGQGPQFIFQYYEEEERQRGNFPDRFSGHQFPNYSSELNVNALLLGDSALYLCASSFTTGSSYNEQFFGPGTRLTVL.

The CDR3 DNA reads TGTGCCAGCAGTTCCCCGGGGGATCCCACCTACGAGCAGTACTTC. Protein: CASSSPGDPTYEQYF. The V and J genes are TRBV28 and TRBJ2-7; a weak D match, TRBD2 (6 bases). V was shortened by 4 bases and J by 2 bases, with 15 bases between the two germline ends. CDR1 and CDR2 from the germline V gene are MDHEN and SYDVKM. The CDR3 is 15 residues long.

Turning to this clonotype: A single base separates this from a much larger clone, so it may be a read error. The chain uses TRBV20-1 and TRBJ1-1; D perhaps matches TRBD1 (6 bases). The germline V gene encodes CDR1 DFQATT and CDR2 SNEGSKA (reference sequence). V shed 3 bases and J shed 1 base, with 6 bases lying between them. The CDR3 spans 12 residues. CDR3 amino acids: CSARTGNTEAFF. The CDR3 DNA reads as TGCAGTGCTAGGACAGGGAACACTGAAGCTTTCTTT.

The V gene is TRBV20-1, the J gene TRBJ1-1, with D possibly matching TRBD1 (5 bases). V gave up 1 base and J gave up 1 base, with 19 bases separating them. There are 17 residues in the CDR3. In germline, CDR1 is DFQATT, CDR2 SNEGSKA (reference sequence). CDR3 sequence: CSARGKREGTGNTEAFF. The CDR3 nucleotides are TGCAGTGCTAGAGGAAAAAGGGAGGGGACGGGGAACACTGAAGCTTTCTTT.

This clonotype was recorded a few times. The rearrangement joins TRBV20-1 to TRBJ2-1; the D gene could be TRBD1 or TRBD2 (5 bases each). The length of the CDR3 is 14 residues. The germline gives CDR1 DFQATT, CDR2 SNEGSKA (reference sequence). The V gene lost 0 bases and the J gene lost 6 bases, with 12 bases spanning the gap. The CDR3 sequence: CSARDEGQGNEQFF. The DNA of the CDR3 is TGCAGTGCTAGAGATGAGGGGCAAGGCAATGAGCAGTTCTTC.

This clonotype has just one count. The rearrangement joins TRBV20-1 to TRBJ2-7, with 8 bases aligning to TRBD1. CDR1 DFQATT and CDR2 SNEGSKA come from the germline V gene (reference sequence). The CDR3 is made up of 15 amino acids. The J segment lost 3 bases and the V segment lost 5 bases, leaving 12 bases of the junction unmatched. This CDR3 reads CSAQAGGGTNYEQYF. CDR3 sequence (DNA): TGCAGTGCTCAGGCAGGGGGCGGGACCAACTACGAGCAGTACTTC.

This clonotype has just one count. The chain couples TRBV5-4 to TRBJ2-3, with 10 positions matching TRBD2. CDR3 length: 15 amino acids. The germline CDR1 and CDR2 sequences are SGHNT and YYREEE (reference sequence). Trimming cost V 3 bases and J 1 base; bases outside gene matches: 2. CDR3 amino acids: CASSSGTSGTDTQYF. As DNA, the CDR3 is TGTGCCAGCAGCTCCGGGACTAGCGGCACAGATACGCAGTATTTT. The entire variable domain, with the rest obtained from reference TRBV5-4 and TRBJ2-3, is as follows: ETGVTQSPTHLIKTRGQQVTLRCSSQSGHNTVSWYQQALGQGPQFIFQYYREEENGRGNFPPRFSGLQFPNYSSELNVNALELDDSALYLCASSSGTSGTDTQYFGPGTRLTVL.

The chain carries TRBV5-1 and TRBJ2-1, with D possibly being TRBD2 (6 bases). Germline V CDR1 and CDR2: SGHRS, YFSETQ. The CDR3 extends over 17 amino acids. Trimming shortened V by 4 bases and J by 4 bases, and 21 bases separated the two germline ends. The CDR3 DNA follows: TGCGCCAGCAGCACCCCCGGGAGCCTAGCGTATTACAATGAGCAGTTCTTC. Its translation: CASSTPGSLAYYNEQFF.

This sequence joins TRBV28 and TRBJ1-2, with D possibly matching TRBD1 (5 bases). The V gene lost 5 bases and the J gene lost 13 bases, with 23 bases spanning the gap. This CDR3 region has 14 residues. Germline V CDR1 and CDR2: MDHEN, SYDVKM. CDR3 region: CASSPGTASMRCTF. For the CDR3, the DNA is TGTGCCAGCAGTCCGGGGACGGCCTCTATGAGATGCACCTTC.

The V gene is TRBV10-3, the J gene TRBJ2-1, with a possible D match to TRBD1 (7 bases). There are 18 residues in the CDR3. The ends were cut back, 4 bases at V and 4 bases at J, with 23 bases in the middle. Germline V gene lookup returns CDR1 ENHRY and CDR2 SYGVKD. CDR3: CAISGYKWRDRQYNEQFF. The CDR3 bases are TGTGCCATCAGTGGGTATAAATGGCGGGACAGACAATACAATGAGCAGTTCTTC.

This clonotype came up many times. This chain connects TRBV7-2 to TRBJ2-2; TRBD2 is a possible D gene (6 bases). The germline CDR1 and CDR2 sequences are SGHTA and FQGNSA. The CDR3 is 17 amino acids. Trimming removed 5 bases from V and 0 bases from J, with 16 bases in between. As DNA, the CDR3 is TGTGCCAGCAGCCCCCCGTCGGCGGGGACGAACACCGGGGAGCTGTTTTTT. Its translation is CASSPPSAGTNTGELFF.

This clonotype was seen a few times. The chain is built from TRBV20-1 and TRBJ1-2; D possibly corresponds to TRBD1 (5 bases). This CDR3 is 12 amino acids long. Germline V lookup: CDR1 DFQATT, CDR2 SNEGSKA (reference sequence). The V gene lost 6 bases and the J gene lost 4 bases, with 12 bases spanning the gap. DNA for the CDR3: TGCAGTGCATCCACAGGAGGCTATGGCTACACCTTC. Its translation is CSASTGGYGYTF.

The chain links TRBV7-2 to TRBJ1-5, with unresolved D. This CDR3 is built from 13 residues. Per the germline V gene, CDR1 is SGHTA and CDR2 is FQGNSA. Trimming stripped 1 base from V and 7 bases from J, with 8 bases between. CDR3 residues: CASSLGMRQPQHF. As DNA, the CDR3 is TGTGCCAGCAGCTTAGGGATGAGGCAGCCCCAGCATTTT.

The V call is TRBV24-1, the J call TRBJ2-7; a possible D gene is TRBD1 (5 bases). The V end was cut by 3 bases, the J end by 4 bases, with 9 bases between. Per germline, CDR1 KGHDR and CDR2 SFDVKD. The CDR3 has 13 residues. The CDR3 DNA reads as TGTGCCACCAGTGATCCCGACAGTTACGAGCAGTACTTC. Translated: CATSDPDSYEQYF.

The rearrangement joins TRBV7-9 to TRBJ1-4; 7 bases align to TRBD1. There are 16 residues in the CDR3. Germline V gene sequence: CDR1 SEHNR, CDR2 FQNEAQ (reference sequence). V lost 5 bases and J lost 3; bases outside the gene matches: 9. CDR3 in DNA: TGTGCCAGCAGCCCTTCAGGGGGGGGACCTAATGAAAAACTGTTTTTT. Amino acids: CASSPSGGGPNEKLFF. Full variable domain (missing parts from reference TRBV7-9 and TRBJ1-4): DTGVSQNPRHKITKRGQNVTFRCDPISEHNRLYWYRQTLGQGPEFLTYFQNEAQLEKSRLLSDRFSAERPKGSFSTLEIQRTEQGDSAMYLCASSPSGGGPNEKLFFGSGTQLSVL.

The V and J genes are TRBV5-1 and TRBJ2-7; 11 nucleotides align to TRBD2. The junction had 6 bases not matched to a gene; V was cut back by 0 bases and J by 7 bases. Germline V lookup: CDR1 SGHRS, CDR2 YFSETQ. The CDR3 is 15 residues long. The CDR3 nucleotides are TGCGCCAGCAGCTTGGTAGCGGGAGGGCCATTGGAGCAGTACTTC. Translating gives CASSLVAGGPLEQYF.

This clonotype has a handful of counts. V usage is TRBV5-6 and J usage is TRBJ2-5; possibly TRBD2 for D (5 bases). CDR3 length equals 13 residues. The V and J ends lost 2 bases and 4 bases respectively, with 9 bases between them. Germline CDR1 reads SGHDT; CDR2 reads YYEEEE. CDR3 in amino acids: CASSFYSGETQYF. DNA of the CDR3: TGTGCCAGCAGCTTTTACAGCGGAGAGACCCAGTACTTC.

CDR3 sequence: CASGLTGTGSYEQYF. CDR3 DNA: TGCGCCAGCGGACTAACCGGGACAGGGTCCTACGAGCAGTACTTC. The chain uses TRBV5-1 and TRBJ2-7, with 9 nucleotides matching TRBD1. Germline V gives CDR1 SGHRS, CDR2 YFSETQ. Trimming at V came to 7 bases and at J to 1 base, leaving 9 bases not matched to a gene. This CDR3 has 15 residues.

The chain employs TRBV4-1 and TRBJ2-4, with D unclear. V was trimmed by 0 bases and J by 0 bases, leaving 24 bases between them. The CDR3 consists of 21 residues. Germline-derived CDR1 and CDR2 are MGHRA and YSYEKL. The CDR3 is CASSQEVSRHQVTLAKNIQYF. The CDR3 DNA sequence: TGCGCCAGCAGCCAAGAGGTGAGCAGGCACCAGGTGACTCTAGCCAAAAACATTCAGTACTTC.

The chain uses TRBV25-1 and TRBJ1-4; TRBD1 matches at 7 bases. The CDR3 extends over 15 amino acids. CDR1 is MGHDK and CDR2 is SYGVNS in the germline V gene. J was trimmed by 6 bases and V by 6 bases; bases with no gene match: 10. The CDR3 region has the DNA TGTGCCAGCAGCCCACGACAGGGTACTTATGAAAAACTGTTTTTT. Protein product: CASSPRQGTYEKLFF.

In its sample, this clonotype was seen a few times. The CDR3 DNA sequence: TGCGCCAGCGGAGGGGCCGCCCGAGATACGCAGTATTTT. Encoded protein: CASGGAARDTQYF. The chain employs TRBV5-1 and TRBJ2-3; D is possibly TRBD2 (6 bases). Trimming took off 7 bases at V and 5 bases at J, with 14 bases between the two ends. This CDR3 region has 13 residues. CDR1 and CDR2 from the germline V gene are SGHRS and YFSETQ.